This TCR beta chain was retrieved from a study of naive and memory T cell subsets. Regarding the study as a whole: Especially in CD8 cells, naive repertoires contained a few larger clonotypes, possibly CD45RA-re-expressing memory cells. In naive cells, over 95% of TCR sequences were seen only once.

Both TRBC1 and TRBC2 were covered by a beta constant-region primer of two equimolar oligonucleotides. Nested alpha and beta constant-region primers with the SP2 primer drove four PCR rounds on ligated cDNA. TCRdb called the UMI-ligation and nested PCR reads again in MiXCR, with one record for every CDR3 protein. The sample carries fewer than 150,000 distinct CDR3 sequences, 15% to 25% recorded once. The germline V and J ends were trimmed by 5 bases and 1 base, with 11 bases remaining between them. This CDR3 has 14 residues. CDR1 is ENHRY, CDR2 SYGVKD, per germline. A word on this clonotype: Antigen specificity is unknown.

The sample was naive CD8+ T cells from blood. This TCR was recovered from a human donor in good health. The rearrangement joins TRBV10-3 to TRBJ1-2, with D possibly being TRBD1 (5 bases). The CDR3 is CAISSGLINYGYTF. The CDR3 coding sequence is TGTGCCATCAGTTCGGGACTTATTAACTATGGCTACACCTTC.